Many counts were recorded for the clone carrying this T cell receptor beta chain. What it binds is not known. The patients chosen for sequencing had shown expansion of CD8+CD57+ cells (detected by flow cytometry). These data belong to a study of CD8+CD57+ T cells in acquired aplastic anemia. In the study overall: Across the sorted CD4+ and CD8+ cells, DNA amounts averaged 3.2 ug. General study points: Patients and controls shared under 35 CD8+ CDR3 sequences, which appeared highly expressed in patients and within their immunodominant clones.

Template material for TCR beta VDJ and CDR3 profiling consisted of genomic DNA. Each CDR3 protein is one row after TCRdb ran MiXCR on the reads. The data show around 200,000 distinct CDR3 sequences, roughly 45% seen once. This CDR3 region has 14 residues. V dropped 7 bases and J dropped 10 bases, with 21 bases sitting between them. In germline, CDR1 is SNHLY, CDR2 FYNNEI. Sequenced: sorted CD4+, CD8+, or CD8+CD57+ T cells (not recorded which) from PBMCs. This chain uses TRBV2 with TRBJ2-3; unclear D gene. This receptor was taken from a human donor with aplastic anemia. The CDR3 loop is CASTVGLTQMPQYF. In DNA form, the CDR3 reads TGTGCCAGCACGGTGGGCTTAACCCAGATGCCGCAGTATTTT.